This T cell receptor (beta chain) was captured by sequencing in a study of Ad26.COV2.S vaccination and SARS-CoV-2 variants. Overall study context: Participants got Ad26.COV2.S intramuscularly, once or twice 56 days apart. Study-level points and caveats: Spike-specific TCR breadth was greater in vaccine than placebo recipients.

As for treatment: around 19 received Ad26.COV2.S at low or high dose, single or two shots; 5 received placebo; per-sample allocation not given. Sampling occurred on day 63 after the first vaccine or placebo injection. It was Wuhan-strain SARS-CoV-2 spike that the Ad26 vaccine vector expressed. The assay was immunoSEQ multiplex PCR, and TCRdb's table has in-frame clones only and misses some. The sample carries more than 400,000 clones, 80% to 95% recorded once. The CDR3 loop spans 16 amino acids. With 0 bases removed from V and 5 bases from J, the gap between germline ends came to 17 bases. Germline V CDR1 and CDR2: MNHEY, SVGAGI. About this clone itself: Its antigen is undetermined.

The chain links TRBV6-5 to TRBJ2-7; D is unclear. The input for sequencing was peripheral blood, taken in a trial of Ad26.COV2.S vaccine versus placebo. This clonotype was obtained from a person between 18 and 60 years old who received the Ad26.COV2.S COVID-19 vaccine or a placebo. The CDR3 is CASSYSIGWSSHEQYF. The CDR3 DNA sequence: TGTGCCAGCAGTTACTCGATAGGGTGGTCATCCCACGAGCAGTACTTC.